This T cell receptor (beta chain) was captured in a study of regulatory T cells in long-lasting Graves disease. The time point: newly diagnosed GD, antithyroid drugs for less than 3 months. PBMC RNA served as the TCR library source. Assembly of TCR beta libraries relied on iRepertoire HTBI primers together with Arm-PCR of CDR3 regions. TCRdb independently ran MiXCR on the multiplex PCR reads; one entry per CDR3 protein. The sample has a few hundred thousand distinct CDR3 sequences, 12% seen once. These sequences were also reported in another study, on T cells in Graves' hyperthyroidism and ophthalmopathy.

The specimen was peripheral blood mononuclear cells (PBMCs), collected at new diagnosis, from a patient treated with antithyroid drugs. This receptor was taken from a woman aged 18-35 years with Graves disease.

The CDR3 region has the DNA TGTGCCACCAGCAGAGAAGGGACGGGCTCTGGGGCCAACGTCCTGACTTTC. Amino acid sequence: CATSREGTGSGANVLTF. The rearrangement links TRBV15 to TRBJ2-6; D possibly matches TRBD1 or TRBD2 (5 bases each). Germline V gene data show CDR1 as LNHNV and CDR2 as YYDKDF (reference sequence). The V end lost 0 bases, the J end lost 0 bases, and 9 bases lay between the germline ends. This CDR3 has 17 amino acids.